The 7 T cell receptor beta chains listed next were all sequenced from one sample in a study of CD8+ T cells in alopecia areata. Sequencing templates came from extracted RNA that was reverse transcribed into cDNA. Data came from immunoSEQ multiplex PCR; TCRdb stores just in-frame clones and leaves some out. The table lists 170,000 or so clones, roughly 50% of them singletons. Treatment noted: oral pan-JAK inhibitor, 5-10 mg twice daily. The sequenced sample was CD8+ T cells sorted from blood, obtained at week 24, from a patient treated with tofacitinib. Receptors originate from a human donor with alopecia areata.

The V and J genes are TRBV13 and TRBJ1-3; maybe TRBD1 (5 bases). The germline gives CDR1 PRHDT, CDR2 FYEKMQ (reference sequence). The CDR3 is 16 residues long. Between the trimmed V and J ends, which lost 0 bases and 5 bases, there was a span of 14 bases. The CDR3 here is CASSLGGQGSRNTIYF. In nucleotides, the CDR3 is TGTGCCAGCAGCTTAGGAGGGCAGGGATCCAGAAACACCATATATTTT.

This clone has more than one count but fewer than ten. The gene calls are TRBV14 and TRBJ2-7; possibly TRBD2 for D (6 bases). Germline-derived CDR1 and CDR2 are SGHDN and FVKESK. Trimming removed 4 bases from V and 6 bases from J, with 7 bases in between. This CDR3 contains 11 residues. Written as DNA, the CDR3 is TGTGCCAGCAGCCCCGGGGGCGAGCAGTACTTC. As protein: CASSPGGEQYF.

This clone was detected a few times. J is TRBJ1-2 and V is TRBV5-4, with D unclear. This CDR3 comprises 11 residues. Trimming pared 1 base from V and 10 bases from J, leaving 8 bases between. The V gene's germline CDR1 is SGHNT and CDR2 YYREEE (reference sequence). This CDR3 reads CASSLIPLYTF. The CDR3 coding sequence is TGTGCCAGCAGCTTGATTCCCCTCTACACCTTC.

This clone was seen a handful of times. Here the CDR3 reads CASSTAGTSSSYEQYF. The CDR3 region has the DNA TGTGCCAGCAGCACTGCCGGGACTTCTAGCTCCTACGAGCAGTACTTC. The chain recombines TRBV7-8 with TRBJ2-7, with D maybe TRBD2 (6 bases). Looked up from germline, CDR1 is SGHVS and CDR2 is FQNEAQ. V was shortened by 5 bases and J by 0 bases, with 17 bases between the two germline ends. CDR3 length: 16 residues.

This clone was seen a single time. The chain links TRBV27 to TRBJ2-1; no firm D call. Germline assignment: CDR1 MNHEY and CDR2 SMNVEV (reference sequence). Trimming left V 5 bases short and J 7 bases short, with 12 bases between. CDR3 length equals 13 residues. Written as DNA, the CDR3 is TGTGCCAGCAGTCTTGGACGAAAGAATGAGCAGTTCTTC. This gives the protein CASSLGRKNEQFF.

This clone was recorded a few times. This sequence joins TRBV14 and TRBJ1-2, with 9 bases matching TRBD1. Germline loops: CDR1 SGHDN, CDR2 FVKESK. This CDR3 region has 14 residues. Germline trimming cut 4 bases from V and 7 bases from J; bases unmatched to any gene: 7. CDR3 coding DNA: TGTGCCAGCAGCCCACCGGGACAGGGTGTTGGCTACACCTTC. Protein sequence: CASSPPGQGVGYTF.

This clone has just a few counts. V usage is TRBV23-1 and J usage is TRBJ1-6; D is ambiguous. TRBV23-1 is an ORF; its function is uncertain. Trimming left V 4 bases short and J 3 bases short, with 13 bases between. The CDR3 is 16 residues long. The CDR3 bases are TGCGCCAGCAGTCTAGGCGAATCGAACTATAATTCACCCCTCCACTTT. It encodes CASSLGESNYNSPLHF.